This T cell receptor (beta chain) was recorded in a study of blood T cell repertoires in COVID-19. Method: immunoSEQ multiplex PCR; TCRdb's copy keeps in-frame clones and lacks some. The profile shows roughly 290,000 clones, about nine tenths of them singletons. Enrollees, about 18 to 90 years old, lived in 24 US areas. Participants had their cohort set by participant-reported clinical history. Cohort 3 recovered donors had two negative PCRs, clearance, or symptom resolution. The ends lost 1 base at V and 3 bases at J; junction bases unmatched: 7. Looked up from germline, CDR1 is SGHRS and CDR2 is YFSETQ. The CDR3 covers 15 residues.

The sequence came from a woman aged 40 to 50 who had recovered from COVID-19. The gene calls are TRBV5-1 and TRBJ2-7, with TRBD1 matching over 7 bases. Source material: PBMCs or T cells enriched from blood (not recorded which). CDR3 region: CASSLTGAPHYEQYF. The DNA of the CDR3 is TGCGCCAGCAGCTTGACAGGGGCCCCTCACTACGAGCAGTACTTC.